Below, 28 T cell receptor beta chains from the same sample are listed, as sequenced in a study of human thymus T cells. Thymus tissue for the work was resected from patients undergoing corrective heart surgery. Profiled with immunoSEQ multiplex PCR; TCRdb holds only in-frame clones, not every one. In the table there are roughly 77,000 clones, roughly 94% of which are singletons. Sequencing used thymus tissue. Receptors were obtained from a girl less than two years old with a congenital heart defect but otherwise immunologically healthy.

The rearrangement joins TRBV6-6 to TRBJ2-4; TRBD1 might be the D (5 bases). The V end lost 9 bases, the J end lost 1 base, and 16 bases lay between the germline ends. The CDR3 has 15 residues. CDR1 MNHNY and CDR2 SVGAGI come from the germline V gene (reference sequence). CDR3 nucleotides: TGTGCCAGAGAAAGGGGTTGGAAGGCCAAAAACATTCAGTACTTC. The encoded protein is CARERGWKAKNIQYF.

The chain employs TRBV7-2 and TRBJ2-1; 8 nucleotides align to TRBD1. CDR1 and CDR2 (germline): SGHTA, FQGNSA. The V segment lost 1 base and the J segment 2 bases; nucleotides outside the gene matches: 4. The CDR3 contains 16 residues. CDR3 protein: CASSLGGQGAYNEQFF. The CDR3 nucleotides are TGTGCCAGCAGCTTAGGCGGACAGGGAGCCTACAATGAGCAGTTCTTC. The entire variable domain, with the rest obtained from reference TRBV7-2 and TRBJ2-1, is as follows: GAGVSQSPSNKVTEKGKDVELRCDPISGHTALYWYRQSLGQGLEFLIYFQGNSAPDKSGLPSDRFSAERTGGSVSTLTIQRTQQEDSAVYLCASSLGGQGAYNEQFFGPGTRLTVL.

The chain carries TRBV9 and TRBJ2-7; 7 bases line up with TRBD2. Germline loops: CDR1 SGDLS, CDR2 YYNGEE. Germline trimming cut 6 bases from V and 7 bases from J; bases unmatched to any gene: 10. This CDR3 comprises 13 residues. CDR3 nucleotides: TGTGCCAGCAATAGGGCGGGAGCACGGGAGCAGTACTTC. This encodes CASNRAGAREQYF.

This CDR3 is CASSRDRGTEAFF. CDR3 coding DNA: TGTGCCAGTAGTAGGGACAGGGGGACTGAAGCTTTCTTT. The chain links TRBV19 to TRBJ1-1, with 11 bases fitting TRBD1. Germline CDR1 is LNHDA and CDR2 is SQIVND (reference sequence). There are 13 residues in the CDR3. V shed 4 bases, J shed 5 bases, and the junction held 0 bases outside the gene matches.

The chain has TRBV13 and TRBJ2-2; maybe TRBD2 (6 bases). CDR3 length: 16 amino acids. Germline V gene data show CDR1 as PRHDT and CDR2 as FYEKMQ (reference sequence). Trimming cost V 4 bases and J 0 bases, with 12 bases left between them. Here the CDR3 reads CASSSSSAPNTGELFF. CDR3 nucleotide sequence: TGTGCCAGCAGCTCCTCTAGCGCCCCGAACACCGGGGAGCTGTTTTTT.

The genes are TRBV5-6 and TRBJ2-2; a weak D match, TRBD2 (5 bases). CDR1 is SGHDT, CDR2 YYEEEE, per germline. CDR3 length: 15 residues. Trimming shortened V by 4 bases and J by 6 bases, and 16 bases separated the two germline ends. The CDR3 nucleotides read TGTGCCAGCAGCGTACGCCTTACTAGGGCCGGGGAGCTGTTTTTT. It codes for CASSVRLTRAGELFF.

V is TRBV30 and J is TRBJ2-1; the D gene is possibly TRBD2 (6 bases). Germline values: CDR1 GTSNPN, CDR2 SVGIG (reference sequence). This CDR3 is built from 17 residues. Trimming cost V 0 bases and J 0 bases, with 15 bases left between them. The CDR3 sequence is CAWSVRGPGSSYNEQFF. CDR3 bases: TGTGCCTGGAGTGTAAGGGGCCCCGGGAGCTCCTACAATGAGCAGTTCTTC.

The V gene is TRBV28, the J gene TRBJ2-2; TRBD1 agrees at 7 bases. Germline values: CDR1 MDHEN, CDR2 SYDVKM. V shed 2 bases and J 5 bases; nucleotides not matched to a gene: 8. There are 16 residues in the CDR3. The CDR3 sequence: CASSLKGAGATGELFF. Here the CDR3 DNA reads TGTGCCAGCAGTTTAAAGGGGGCTGGGGCGACCGGGGAGCTGTTTTTT.

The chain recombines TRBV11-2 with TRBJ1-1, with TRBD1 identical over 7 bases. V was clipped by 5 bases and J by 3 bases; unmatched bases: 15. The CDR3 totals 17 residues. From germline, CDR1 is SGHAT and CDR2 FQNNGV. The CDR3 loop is CASSTNRGGMRDTEAFF. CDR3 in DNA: TGTGCCAGCAGCACTAACAGGGGTGGTATGAGGGACACTGAAGCTTTCTTT. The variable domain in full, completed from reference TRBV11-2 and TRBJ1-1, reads EAGVAQSPRYKIIEKRQSVAFWCNPISGHATLYWYQQILGQGPKLLIQFQNNGVVDDSQLPKDRFSAERLKGVDSTLKIQPAKLEDSAVYLCASSTNRGGMRDTEAFFGQGTRLTVV.

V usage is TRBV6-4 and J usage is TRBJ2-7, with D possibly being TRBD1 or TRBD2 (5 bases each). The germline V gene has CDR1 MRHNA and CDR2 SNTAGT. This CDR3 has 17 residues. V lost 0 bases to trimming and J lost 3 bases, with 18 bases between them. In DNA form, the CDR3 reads TGTGCCAGCAGTGACTCCAATGGGGACGGAGCTTACTACGAGCAGTACTTC. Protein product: CASSDSNGDGAYYEQYF.

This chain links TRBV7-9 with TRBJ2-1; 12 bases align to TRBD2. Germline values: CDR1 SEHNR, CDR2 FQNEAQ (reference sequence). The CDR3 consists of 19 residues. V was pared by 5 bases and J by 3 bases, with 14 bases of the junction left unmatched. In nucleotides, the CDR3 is TGTGCCAGCAGCCCGCCGGGACTAGCGGGTGGGGTCTACTACAATGAGCAGTTCTTC. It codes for CASSPPGLAGGVYYNEQFF.

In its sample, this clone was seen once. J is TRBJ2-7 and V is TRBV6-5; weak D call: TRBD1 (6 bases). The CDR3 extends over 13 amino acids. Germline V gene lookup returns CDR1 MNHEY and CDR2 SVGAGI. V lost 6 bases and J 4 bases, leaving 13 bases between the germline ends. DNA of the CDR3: TGTGCCAGCAGACGTAGGCAGGGGTACGAGCAGTACTTC. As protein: CASRRRQGYEQYF.

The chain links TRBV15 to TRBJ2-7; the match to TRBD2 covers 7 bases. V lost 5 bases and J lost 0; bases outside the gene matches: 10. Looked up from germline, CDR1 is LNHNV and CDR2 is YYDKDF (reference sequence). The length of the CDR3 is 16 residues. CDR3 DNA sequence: TGTGCCACCAGCTGCCCGTCTAGCGGAAGCTCCTACGAGCAGTACTTC. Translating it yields CATSCPSSGSSYEQYF.

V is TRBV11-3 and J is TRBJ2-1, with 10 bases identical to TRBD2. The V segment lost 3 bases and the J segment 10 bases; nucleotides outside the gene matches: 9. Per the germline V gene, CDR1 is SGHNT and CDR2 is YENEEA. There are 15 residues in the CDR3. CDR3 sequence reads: CASSFTSGGLAEQFF. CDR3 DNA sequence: TGTGCCAGCAGCTTCACCTCCGGGGGACTAGCGGAGCAGTTCTTC.

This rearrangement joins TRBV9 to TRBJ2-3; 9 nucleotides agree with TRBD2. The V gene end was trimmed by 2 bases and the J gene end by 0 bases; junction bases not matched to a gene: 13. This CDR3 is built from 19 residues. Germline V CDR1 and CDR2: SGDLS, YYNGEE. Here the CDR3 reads CASSVGLRREGLSTDTQYF. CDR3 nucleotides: TGTGCCAGCAGCGTGGGTCTGAGGCGGGAGGGCCTCAGCACAGATACGCAGTATTTT.

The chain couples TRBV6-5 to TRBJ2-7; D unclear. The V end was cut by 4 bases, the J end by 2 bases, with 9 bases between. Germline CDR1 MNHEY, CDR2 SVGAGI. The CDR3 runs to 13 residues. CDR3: CASSSAQAYEQYF. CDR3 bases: TGTGCCAGCAGTTCGGCCCAGGCCTACGAGCAGTACTTC.

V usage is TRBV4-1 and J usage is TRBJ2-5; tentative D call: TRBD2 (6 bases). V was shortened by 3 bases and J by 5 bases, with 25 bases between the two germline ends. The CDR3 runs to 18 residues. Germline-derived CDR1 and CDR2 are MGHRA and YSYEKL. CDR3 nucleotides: TGCGCCAGCAGCCACCCGGGGGAAAGGTTTGGCGTCCCGGAGACCCAGTACTTC. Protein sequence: CASSHPGERFGVPETQYF.

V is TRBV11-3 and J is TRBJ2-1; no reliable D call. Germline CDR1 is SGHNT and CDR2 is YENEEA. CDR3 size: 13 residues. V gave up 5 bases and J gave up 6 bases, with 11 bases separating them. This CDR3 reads CASSHPRVNEQFF. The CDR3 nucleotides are TGTGCCAGCAGCCACCCCCGGGTCAATGAGCAGTTCTTC. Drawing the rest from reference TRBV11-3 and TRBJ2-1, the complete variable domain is EAGVVQSPRYKIIEKKQPVAFWCNPISGHNTLYWYLQNLGQGPELLIRYENEEAVDDSQLPKDRFSAERLKGVDSTLKIQPAELGDSAVYLCASSHPRVNEQFFGPGTRLTVL.

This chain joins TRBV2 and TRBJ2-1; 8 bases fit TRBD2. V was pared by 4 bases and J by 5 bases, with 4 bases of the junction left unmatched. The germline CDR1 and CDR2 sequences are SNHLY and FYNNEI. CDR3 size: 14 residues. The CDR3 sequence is CASSVGLGHNEQFF. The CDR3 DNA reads TGTGCCAGCAGTGTGGGACTAGGCCACAATGAGCAGTTCTTC.

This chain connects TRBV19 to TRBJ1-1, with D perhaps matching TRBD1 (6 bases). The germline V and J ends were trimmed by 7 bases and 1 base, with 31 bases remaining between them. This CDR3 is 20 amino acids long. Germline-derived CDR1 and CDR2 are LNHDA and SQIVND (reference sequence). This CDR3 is CASIRTLVTLWGHPNTEAFF. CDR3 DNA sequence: TGTGCCAGTATTCGAACCCTAGTAACATTGTGGGGACACCCGAACACTGAAGCTTTCTTT.

CDR3 bases: TGTGCCAGCAGTTTGAGGATGGGGCAGGGGTACGAGCAGTACTTC. As protein: CASSLRMGQGYEQYF. The chain links TRBV28 to TRBJ2-7; possible D gene TRBD1, 6 bases. The CDR3 has 15 amino acids. V was trimmed by 3 bases and J by 4 bases, leaving 16 bases between them. The germline CDR1 and CDR2 sequences are MDHEN and SYDVKM.

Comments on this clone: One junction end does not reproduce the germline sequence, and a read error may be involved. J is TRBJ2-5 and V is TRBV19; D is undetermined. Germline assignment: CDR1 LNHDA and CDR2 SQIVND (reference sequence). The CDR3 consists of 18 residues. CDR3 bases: TGTGCCAGTAGTGGGCATAGGCCGGACCCCTTTAGTCAAGAGCCCCAGTACTTC. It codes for CASSGHRPDPFSQEPQYF. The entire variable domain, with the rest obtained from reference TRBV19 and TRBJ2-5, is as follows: DGGITQSPKYLFRKEGQNVTLSCEQNLNHDAMYWYRQDPGQGLRLIYYSQIVNDFQKGDIAEGYSVSREKKESFPLTVTSAQKNPTAFYLCASSGHRPDPFSQEPQYFGPGTRLLVL.

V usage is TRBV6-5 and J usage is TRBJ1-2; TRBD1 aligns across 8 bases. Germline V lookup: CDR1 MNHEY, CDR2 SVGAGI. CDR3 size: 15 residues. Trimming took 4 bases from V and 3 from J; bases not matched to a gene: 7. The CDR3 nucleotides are TGTGCCAGCAGTTCGACGGACAGGGAAGACTATGGCTACACCTTC. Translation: CASSSTDREDYGYTF.

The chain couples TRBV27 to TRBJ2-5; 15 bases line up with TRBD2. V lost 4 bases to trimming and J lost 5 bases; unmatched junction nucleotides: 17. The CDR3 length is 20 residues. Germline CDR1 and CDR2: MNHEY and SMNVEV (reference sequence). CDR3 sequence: CASSSKRTSGRAAGIETQYF. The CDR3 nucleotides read TGTGCCAGCAGTTCCAAGCGGACTAGCGGGAGGGCCGCTGGTATTGAGACCCAGTACTTC.

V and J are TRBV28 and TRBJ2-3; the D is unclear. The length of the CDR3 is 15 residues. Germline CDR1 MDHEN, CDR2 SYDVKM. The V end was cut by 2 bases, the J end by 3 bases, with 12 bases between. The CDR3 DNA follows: TGTGCCAGCAGTTTACCCCACAGTTATACAGATACGCAGTATTTT. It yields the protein CASSLPHSYTDTQYF.

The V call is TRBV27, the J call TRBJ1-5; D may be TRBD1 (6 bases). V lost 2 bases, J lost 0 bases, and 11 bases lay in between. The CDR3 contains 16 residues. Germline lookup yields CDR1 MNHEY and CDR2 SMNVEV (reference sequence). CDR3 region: CASSLTGHHSNQPQHF. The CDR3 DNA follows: TGTGCCAGCAGTTTAACGGGACACCATAGCAATCAGCCCCAGCATTTT.

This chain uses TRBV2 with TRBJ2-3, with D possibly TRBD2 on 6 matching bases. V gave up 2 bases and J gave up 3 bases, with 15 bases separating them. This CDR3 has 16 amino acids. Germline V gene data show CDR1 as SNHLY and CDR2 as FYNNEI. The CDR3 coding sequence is TGTGCCAGCAGTGAACAGTTGAGGGAGGTAACAGATACGCAGTATTTT. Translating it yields CASSEQLREVTDTQYF.

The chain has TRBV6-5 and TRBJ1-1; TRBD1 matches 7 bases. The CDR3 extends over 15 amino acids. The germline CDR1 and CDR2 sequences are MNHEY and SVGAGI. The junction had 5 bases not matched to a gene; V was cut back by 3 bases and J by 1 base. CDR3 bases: TGTGCCAGCAGTTATTTGAGGGACAGGAACACTGAAGCTTTCTTT. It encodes CASSYLRDRNTEAFF.